The T cell receptor beta chain described here comes from a study of blood T cell repertoires in COVID-19. The overall study: Donors in the United States, Italy and Spain gave samples during acute or convalescent COVID-19.

Study processing details: By means of reference gene primer amplification, nucleated cell counts were estimated. Profiling relied on immunoSEQ multiplex PCR, and the TCRdb table lists in-frame clones only, not all of them. V and J calls plus clone size are reproduced from that table; the DNA served to infer D and trimming. The repertoire has about 260,000 clones, more than 75% of them found once; the top ten carry roughly 9.8%. V lost 6 bases, J lost 4 bases, and 9 bases stayed unmatched. CDR3 length equals 15 residues. Germline loops: CDR1 SNHLY, CDR2 FYNNEI. The rearrangement uses TRBV2 and TRBJ2-7, with 10 nucleotides matching TRBD2. The sequence was collected from a man in his forties who had recovered from COVID-19. Sequencing was carried out using peripheral blood. DNA of the CDR3: TGTGCCAGCAGCGCCGGGGGAGCGGGAGGGTACGAGCAGTACTTC. Translating gives CASSAGGAGGYEQYF.